A single sample gave rise to the 30 T cell receptor beta chains below, sequenced in a study of shared clonotypes between healthy human individuals. Generated by immunoSEQ multiplex PCR, the TCRdb table keeps only in-frame clones and is missing some. Of around 2,000,000 clones in the sample, over 85% were seen once. CD45RO-negative, CCR7-positively selected cells formed the naive CD8 fraction, excluding terminally differentiated effector memory CD45RA+ cells. Sequenced input: naive CD8+ T cells sorted from blood. Source of these receptors: a man between 18 and 35 years old in good health.

The chain carries TRBV11-2 and TRBJ1-5; D gene ambiguous. Per the germline V gene, CDR1 is SGHAT and CDR2 is FQNNGV. Trimming pared 5 bases from V and 5 bases from J, leaving 10 bases between. The CDR3 runs 13 residues. The CDR3, as DNA: TGTGCCAGCAGCCCGGGGTCCCATCAGCCCCAGCATTTT. Its protein is CASSPGSHQPQHF. Full variable domain (rest looked up from reference TRBV11-2 and TRBJ1-5): EAGVAQSPRYKIIEKRQSVAFWCNPISGHATLYWYQQILGQGPKLLIQFQNNGVVDDSQLPKDRFSAERLKGVDSTLKIQPAKLEDSAVYLCASSPGSHQPQHFGDGTRLSIL.

This chain connects TRBV30 to TRBJ1-1; TRBD1 might be the D (5 bases). Germline-derived CDR1 and CDR2 are GTSNPN and SVGIG (reference sequence). Trimming removed 2 bases from V and 3 bases from J, with 7 bases in between. This CDR3 is 12 amino acids long. As DNA, the CDR3 is TGTGCCTGGAGTTTGGGGGACACTGAAGCTTTCTTT. This sequence encodes CAWSLGDTEAFF. Based on the CDR3 plus reference TRBV30 and TRBJ1-1, the full variable domain is SQTIHQWPATLVQPVGSPLSLECTVEGTSNPNLYWYRQAAGRGLQLLFYSVGIGQISSEVPQNLSASRPQDRQFILSSKKLLLSDSGFYLCAWSLGDTEAFFGQGTRLTVV.

CDR3 bases: TGTGCCAGCAGCTTTCCGACAGCTCCTAACTATGGCTACACCTTC. It encodes CASSFPTAPNYGYTF. V usage is TRBV7-9 and J usage is TRBJ1-2, with D maybe TRBD1 (5 bases). The CDR3 is 15 residues long. The V gene's germline CDR1 is SEHNR and CDR2 FQNEAQ (reference sequence). V gave up 3 bases and J gave up 0 bases, with 11 bases separating them. Full variable domain (remainder filled in from reference TRBV7-9 and TRBJ1-2): DTGVSQNPRHKITKRGQNVTFRCDPISEHNRLYWYRQTLGQGPEFLTYFQNEAQLEKSRLLSDRFSAERPKGSFSTLEIQRTEQGDSAMYLCASSFPTAPNYGYTFGSGTRLTVV.

The V gene is TRBV30, the J gene TRBJ1-2; the match to TRBD1 covers 7 bases. J lost 8 bases, V lost 5 bases, and 5 bases had no gene match. The CDR3 runs 11 residues. Germline-derived CDR1 and CDR2 are GTSNPN and SVGIG (reference sequence). The CDR3 nucleotides read TGTGCCTGGTCAGGGGGGAGCGGCTACACCTTC. This codes for CAWSGGSGYTF.

V and J are TRBV5-8 and TRBJ1-5; D is uncertain. The germline V and J ends were trimmed by 0 bases and 0 bases, with 7 bases remaining between them. This CDR3 has 15 amino acids. Per the germline V gene, CDR1 is SGHTS and CDR2 is YDEGEE. The CDR3 nucleotides are TGTGCCAGCAGCTTGGATTGGAGTAGCAATCAGCCCCAGCATTTT. Residues: CASSLDWSSNQPQHF.

The chain carries TRBV4-2 and TRBJ2-3; D unresolved. This CDR3 comprises 13 residues. Trimming took 2 bases from V and 3 from J, leaving 6 bases between them. Germline V gene data show CDR1 as LGHNA and CDR2 as YNFKEQ. Here the CDR3 DNA reads TGTGCCAGCAGCCAACTCGGAACAGATACGCAGTATTTT. The encoded protein is CASSQLGTDTQYF.

This chain links TRBV7-9 with TRBJ2-7; TRBD2 matches 9 bases. Germline CDR1 SEHNR, CDR2 FQNEAQ (reference sequence). The ends lost 0 bases at V and 5 bases at J; junction bases unmatched: 8. The CDR3 covers 16 residues. CDR3 protein: CASSLAVAGGPDEQYF. Here the CDR3 DNA reads TGTGCCAGCAGCTTAGCTGTTGCGGGAGGGCCTGACGAGCAGTACTTC.

The gene calls are TRBV4-3 and TRBJ2-5; possible D gene TRBD2, 5 bases. The V and J ends lost 2 bases and 5 bases respectively, with 15 bases between them. There are 15 residues in the CDR3. The germline CDR1 and CDR2 sequences are LGHNA and YSLEER. The CDR3 DNA follows: TGCGCCAGCAGCCAAAGTACGGGAATCGGGGAGACCCAGTACTTC. It encodes CASSQSTGIGETQYF.

The CDR3 spells CASSYQAWGDTEAFF. The CDR3 DNA sequence: TGTGCCAGCAGTTACCAGGCCTGGGGGGACACTGAAGCTTTCTTT. This chain uses TRBV6-5 with TRBJ1-1; perhaps TRBD1 as D (5 bases). CDR1 and CDR2 from the germline V gene are MNHEY and SVGAGI. The CDR3 consists of 15 residues. V gave up 2 bases and J gave up 3 bases, with 13 bases separating them.

The genes are TRBV27 and TRBJ2-3; TRBD2 agrees at 8 bases. The germline CDR1 and CDR2 sequences are MNHEY and SMNVEV (reference sequence). This CDR3 region has 14 residues. The V gene end was trimmed by 3 bases and the J gene end by 8 bases; junction bases not matched to a gene: 7. CDR3 nucleotides: TGTGCCAGCAGTTTCGAAGGACTAGCTGGTACGCAGTATTTT. It is translated as CASSFEGLAGTQYF.

This chain connects TRBV11-2 to TRBJ2-3; 8 positions match TRBD2. Per the germline V gene, CDR1 is SGHAT and CDR2 is FQNNGV. The V and J ends lost 1 base and 1 base, in that order; junction bases with no gene match: 7. This CDR3 spans 17 amino acids. CDR3: CASSLVPGGRGTDTQYF. The CDR3 DNA follows: TGTGCCAGCAGCTTAGTGCCGGGAGGGAGGGGCACAGATACGCAGTATTTT.

This chain uses TRBV6-5 with TRBJ2-1; TRBD2 might be the D (6 bases). Germline V gene sequence: CDR1 MNHEY, CDR2 SVGAGI. This CDR3 region has 14 residues. V was pared by 5 bases and J by 1 base, with 9 bases between. CDR3 sequence: CASSDGLSYNEQFF. The CDR3 nucleotides read TGTGCCAGCAGTGACGGACTATCCTACAATGAGCAGTTCTTC.

About this clone: This sample also contains other DNA sequences that code for the same CDR3. V is TRBV4-1 and J is TRBJ2-7; 8 bases map to TRBD2. Germline V lookup: CDR1 MGHRA, CDR2 YSYEKL. With V trimmed by 3 bases and J by 3 bases, 1 base remained unmatched. This CDR3 contains 13 residues. DNA of the CDR3: TGCGCCAGCAGCCACAGCGGGAGCTACGAGCAGTACTTC. It codes for CASSHSGSYEQYF.

J is TRBJ2-7 and V is TRBV7-2, with TRBD2 matching over 10 bases. Germline V gene data show CDR1 as SGHTA and CDR2 as FQGNSA. The J segment lost 7 bases and the V segment lost 6 bases, leaving 15 bases of the junction unmatched. The CDR3 loop spans 16 amino acids. The CDR3 region is CASSPNPTSGINEQYF. CDR3 coding DNA: TGTGCCAGCAGTCCTAACCCCACTAGCGGGATAAATGAGCAGTACTTC.

V and J are TRBV27 and TRBJ2-7, with unresolved D. V lost 3 bases to trimming and J lost 4 bases, with 10 bases between them. The germline CDR1 and CDR2 sequences are MNHEY and SMNVEV (reference sequence). CDR3 length equals 13 residues. The CDR3 reads CASSFGLKYEQYF. The CDR3 DNA reads as TGTGCCAGCAGTTTCGGGTTGAAATACGAGCAGTACTTC.

The rearrangement uses TRBV5-4 and TRBJ2-1, with D possibly being TRBD1 or TRBD2 (5 bases each). The CDR3 length is 12 residues. The germline CDR1 and CDR2 sequences are SGHNT and YYREEE (reference sequence). V dropped 4 bases and J dropped 8 bases, with 10 bases sitting between them. The CDR3 bases are TGTGCCAGCAGCGGGGCCGGGGATGAGCAGTTCTTC. It yields the protein CASSGAGDEQFF.

This clone occurred once. This rearrangement joins TRBV9 to TRBJ2-7; no firm D call. V shed 0 bases and J shed 6 bases, with 7 bases lying between them. CDR1 is SGDLS, CDR2 YYNGEE, per germline. The CDR3 runs to 12 residues. The CDR3 nucleotides are TGTGCCAGCAGCGTAGTAGAAGGCGAGCAGTACTTC. Amino acids: CASSVVEGEQYF.

Concerning this clone itself: Other DNA sequences within the sample encode an identical CDR3. The chain links TRBV7-9 to TRBJ2-7; D not certain. V gave up 0 bases and J gave up 2 bases, with 2 bases separating them. Germline lookup yields CDR1 SEHNR and CDR2 FQNEAQ (reference sequence). This CDR3 contains 12 residues. Here the CDR3 DNA reads TGTGCCAGCAGCTTAGCACCCTACGAGCAGTACTTC. Its protein product is CASSLAPYEQYF.

The rearrangement links TRBV18 to TRBJ1-4; 7 bases are a match to TRBD1. Germline CDR1 is KGHSH and CDR2 is LQKENI. The length of the CDR3 is 14 residues. J was trimmed by 7 bases and V by 2 bases; bases with no gene match: 4. CDR3 residues: CASSPWQGGEKLFF. Here the CDR3 DNA reads TGTGCCAGCTCACCATGGCAGGGGGGTGAAAAACTGTTTTTT.

The rearrangement uses TRBV9 and TRBJ2-6, with 13 bases aligning to TRBD2. The ends lost 0 bases at V and 4 bases at J; junction bases unmatched: 4. The germline V gene encodes CDR1 SGDLS and CDR2 YYNGEE. The CDR3 sequence is 18 residues long. CDR3 sequence: CASSVGTSGRAGANVLTF. In DNA, the CDR3 is TGTGCCAGCAGCGTAGGTACTAGCGGGAGGGCCGGGGCCAACGTCCTGACTTTC.

The rearrangement links TRBV6-5 to TRBJ1-1; D ambiguous. Germline assignment: CDR1 MNHEY and CDR2 SVGAGI. V lost 0 bases to trimming and J lost 0 bases, with 11 bases between them. The CDR3 spans 16 residues. The chain's CDR3 is CASSYSKAFLNTEAFF. Here the CDR3 DNA reads TGTGCCAGCAGTTACTCGAAGGCATTCCTGAACACTGAAGCTTTCTTT.

This clone is a singleton in its sample. CDR3 in amino acids: CASSETPGQGLNQPQHF. DNA of the CDR3: TGCGCCAGCAGTGAAACCCCGGGACAAGGATTGAATCAGCCCCAGCATTTT. This sequence joins TRBV10-2 and TRBJ1-5, with a possible D match to TRBD1 (6 bases). The V gene lost 3 bases and the J gene lost 4 bases, with 19 bases spanning the gap. The length of the CDR3 is 17 residues. The germline V gene encodes CDR1 WSHSY and CDR2 SAAADI.

The chain couples TRBV21-1 to TRBJ1-2; the table calls TRBD1, which could not be checked here. TRBV21-1 constitutes a pseudogene. CDR3 length: 15 residues. The CDR3 loop is CASSKFPRNDYGYTF. The DNA of the CDR3 is TGTGCCAGCAGCAAGTTCCCCAGAAACGACTATGGCTACACCTTC.

The CDR3 bases are TGTGCCAGCAGCGACTCGAAGAAGGGCCACGAGCAGTACTTC. Its protein product is CASSDSKKGHEQYF. The chain has TRBV9 and TRBJ2-7; D is unclear. The CDR3 consists of 14 residues. CDR1 is SGDLS and CDR2 is YYNGEE in the germline V gene. Trimming removed 3 bases at V and 5 bases at J, with 15 bases between.

V gene TRBV6-5 combines with J gene TRBJ2-5; D gene uncertain. Looked up from germline, CDR1 is MNHEY and CDR2 is SVGAGI. The CDR3 is made up of 12 amino acids. V was trimmed by 7 bases and J by 1 base, leaving 7 bases between them. CDR3 nucleotides: TGTGCCAGCATAACCTTCCAAGAGACCCAGTACTTC. This encodes CASITFQETQYF.

V is TRBV19 and J is TRBJ2-7, with D maybe TRBD1 (5 bases). The CDR3 contains 14 residues. V lost 4 bases and J 0 bases, leaving 10 bases between the germline ends. Germline lookup yields CDR1 LNHDA and CDR2 SQIVND (reference sequence). CDR3 protein: CASSRVRDSYEQYF. CDR3 sequence (DNA): TGTGCCAGTAGTAGGGTCAGGGACTCCTACGAGCAGTACTTC.

Turning to this clone: This may stem from a read error, because a much larger clone lies one nucleotide away. Other DNA sequences in the sample encode the same CDR3. The chain employs TRBV11-3 and TRBJ1-1, with a weak D call TRBD1 (5 bases). V was clipped by 1 base and J by 3 bases, with 6 bases between them. This CDR3 has 13 amino acids. Germline-derived CDR1 and CDR2 are SGHNT and YENEEA. CDR3 protein: CASSLGGDTEAFF. The CDR3 DNA sequence: TGTGCCAGCAGCTTAGGGGGGGACACTGAAGCTTTCTTT.

J is TRBJ2-7 and V is TRBV6-5, with 7 bases that match TRBD2. Trimming removed 8 bases from V and 10 bases from J; junction bases left unmatched: 8. CDR3 size: 11 residues. Germline V gene data show CDR1 as MNHEY and CDR2 as SVGAGI. CDR3: CASRGLIEQYF. CDR3 bases: TGTGCCAGCCGGGGACTAATTGAACAGTACTTC.

With regard to this clone: The same CDR3 also results from other DNA sequences found in this sample. The chain carries TRBV27 and TRBJ2-2, with 7 nucleotides matching TRBD2. This CDR3 has 16 residues. Trimming at V came to 5 bases and at J to 1 base, leaving 7 bases not matched to a gene. Germline V CDR1 and CDR2: MNHEY, SMNVEV (reference sequence). DNA of the CDR3: TGTGCCAGCAGTCCATCGGCGGGGGAGAACACCGGGGAGCTGTTTTTT. Translated: CASSPSAGENTGELFF.

The chain carries TRBV4-1 and TRBJ2-1; unclear D gene. The V end lost 2 bases, the J end lost 0 bases, and 11 bases lay between the germline ends. The CDR3 runs 16 residues. Per germline, CDR1 MGHRA and CDR2 YSYEKL. The DNA of the CDR3 is TGCGCCAGCAGCCAAAGACCCGGCAGCTCCTACAATGAGCAGTTCTTC. It specifies CASSQRPGSSYNEQFF.